Each of the 14 T cell receptor beta chains below was sequenced from the same sample in a study of blood T cells in healthy people across ages. Primers used in a second PCR of roughly 6 to 12 cycles were a sample-barcoded 5' primer and a J-beta primer mix. One entry per CDR3 protein, called by TCRdb with MiXCR from the 5' RACE reads. In the table there are about 600,000 distinct CDR3 sequences, 45% to 55% of which are singletons. Source material: blood. The receptors derive from an elderly man in good health.

CDR3 in DNA: TGCAGTGCTGTTCCCGGACGGGAGAATCAGCCCCAGCATTTT. Its protein product is CSAVPGRENQPQHF. The chain uses TRBV20-1 and TRBJ1-5; D gene uncertain. CDR1 and CDR2 (germline): DFQATT, SNEGSKA (reference sequence). V gave up 5 bases and J gave up 4 bases, with 15 bases separating them. The CDR3 is 14 amino acids.

The chain carries TRBV28 and TRBJ1-2; 8 bases are a match to TRBD1. The germline gives CDR1 MDHEN, CDR2 SYDVKM. The CDR3 runs 15 residues. V shed 5 bases, J shed 3 bases, and the junction held 8 bases outside the gene matches. The CDR3 DNA is TGTGCCAGCAGTACACTCAGGGGGCGCGACTATGGCTACACCTTC. It specifies CASSTLRGRDYGYTF.

A word on this clonotype: Mismatch with germline at one junction end may stem from a read error. The chain uses TRBV12-3 or TRBV12-4 and TRBJ2-5, with D perhaps matching TRBD1 or TRBD2 (5 bases each). CDR3 size: 15 residues. CDR3 sequence (DNA): TGTGCCAGCAGGTTGGACACGGGGTCGCAAGAGACCCGGTACTTC. Translation: CASRLDTGSQETRYF.

V and J are TRBV5-7 and TRBJ1-5; D ambiguous. TRBV5-7 is treated as an ORF (open reading frame) with a function not yet certain. V lost 4 bases and J lost 4, with 18 bases in between. The CDR3 contains 16 residues. The CDR3 nucleotides are TGTGCCAGCAGCCGATCTATGGGGTGTGTGAATCAGCCCCAGCATTTT. Protein: CASSRSMGCVNQPQHF.

This clonotype was observed a handful of times. The chain is built from TRBV7-2 and TRBJ2-4, with D tentatively TRBD2 (6 bases). Judging by the DNA end, TRBJ2-7 fits better; the J call may be wrong. Germline V CDR1 and CDR2: SGHTA, FQGNSA. This CDR3 is 14 amino acids long. Here the CDR3 DNA reads TGTGCCAGCAGCTCCCAGTTCGGGGGATCCGAGCAGTACTTC. This translates into CASSSQFGGSEQYF.

This rearrangement joins TRBV4-3 to TRBJ2-7; TRBD2 matches at 12 bases. J lost 4 bases, V lost 0 bases, and 10 bases had no gene match. The germline V gene has CDR1 LGHNA and CDR2 YSLEER. The CDR3 covers 18 residues. CDR3 protein: CASSQDWGLAGLGYEQYF. The CDR3 DNA follows: TGCGCCAGCAGCCAAGATTGGGGACTAGCGGGCCTGGGGTACGAGCAGTACTTC.

This clonotype has only a few counts. A much more abundant neighbour one base away suggests this may be a read error. The chain uses TRBV7-9 and TRBJ1-4; a weak D match, TRBD1 (5 bases). The CDR3 consists of 15 residues. From germline, CDR1 is SEHNR and CDR2 FQNEAQ (reference sequence). V lost 5 bases and J 3 bases, leaving 13 bases between the germline ends. CDR3 protein: CASSDTGEANEKLFF. As DNA, the CDR3 is TGTGCCAGCAGCGACACAGGTGAAGCTAATGAAAAACTGTTTTTT.

This rearrangement joins TRBV20-1 to TRBJ2-1, with D possibly matching TRBD1 (5 bases). The germline CDR1 and CDR2 sequences are DFQATT and SNEGSKA (reference sequence). The CDR3 spans 12 residues. Trimming cost V 5 bases and J 4 bases, with 9 bases left between them. As DNA, the CDR3 is TGCAGTGCTCGAAGACAGTACAATGAGCAGTTCTTC. It yields the protein CSARRQYNEQFF.

This sequence joins TRBV10-3 and TRBJ2-5; 9 bases align to TRBD1. This CDR3 comprises 15 residues. Unmatched junction bases numbered 7, after V lost 6 bases and J lost 2 bases. Germline V CDR1 and CDR2: ENHRY, SYGVKD. The CDR3 DNA is TGTGCCATCAGCCAGGACAGGGGATTTCAAGAGACCCAGTACTTC. Its protein is CAISQDRGFQETQYF.

This clonotype was seen a single time. This chain uses TRBV6-2 or TRBV6-3 with TRBJ1-5; no clear D gene. The germline V gene encodes CDR1 MNHEY and CDR2 SVGEGT. The CDR3 consists of 14 residues. V dropped 4 bases and J dropped 6 bases, with 13 bases sitting between them. Here the CDR3 reads CASSFRGVGQPQHF. In DNA form, the CDR3 reads TGTGCCAGCAGTTTCCGGGGAGTCGGTCAGCCCCAGCATTTT.

This clonotype has just a few counts. The chain couples TRBV20-1 to TRBJ2-7; TRBD1 might be the D (5 bases). Germline V gene data show CDR1 as DFQATT and CDR2 as SNEGSKA (reference sequence). The V gene lost 3 bases and the J gene lost 3 bases, with 15 bases spanning the gap. The CDR3 spans 14 residues. Here the CDR3 DNA reads TGCAGTGCTAGGCCCAACAGGTATCACTACGAGCAGTACTTC. As protein: CSARPNRYHYEQYF.

As to this clonotype: The junction does not match germline at one end; this may be a read error. The chain couples TRBV7-7 to TRBJ2-7; no firm D call. The assigned J gene may be wrong: the sequence end matches TRBJ2-5 better. Germline V gene sequence: CDR1 SSHAT, CDR2 FNYEAQ (reference sequence). This CDR3 is built from 13 residues. CDR3 in amino acids: CASSFDTEETQYF. As DNA, the CDR3 is TGTGCTAGCAGCTTCGATACAGAAGAGACCCAGTACTTC.

V gene TRBV5-1 combines with J gene TRBJ2-6; possible D gene TRBD1, 5 bases. The ends were cut back, 3 bases at V and 0 bases at J, with 10 bases in the middle. CDR1 SGHRS and CDR2 YFSETQ come from the germline V gene. The CDR3 covers 16 residues. In DNA form, the CDR3 reads TGCGCCAGCAGCTCCGACAGTAGCTCTGGGGCCAACGTCCTGACTTTC. Encoded protein: CASSSDSSSGANVLTF.

The chain uses TRBV12-3 or TRBV12-4 and TRBJ1-1; the D is unclear. The CDR3 runs to 12 residues. The V gene lost 5 bases and the J gene lost 10 bases, with 14 bases spanning the gap. In DNA form, the CDR3 reads TGTGCCAGCAGTCCGACCGGGTGGACAGCTTTCTTT. This encodes CASSPTGWTAFF.